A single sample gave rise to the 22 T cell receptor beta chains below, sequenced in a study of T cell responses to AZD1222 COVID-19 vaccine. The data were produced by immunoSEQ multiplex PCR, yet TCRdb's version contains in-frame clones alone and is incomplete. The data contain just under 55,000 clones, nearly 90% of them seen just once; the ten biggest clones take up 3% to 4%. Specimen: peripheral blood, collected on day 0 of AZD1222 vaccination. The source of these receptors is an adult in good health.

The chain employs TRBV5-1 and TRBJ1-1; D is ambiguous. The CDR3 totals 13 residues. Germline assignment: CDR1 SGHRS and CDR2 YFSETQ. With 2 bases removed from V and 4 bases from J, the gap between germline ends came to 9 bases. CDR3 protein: CASSFTPGTEAFF. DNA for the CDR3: TGCGCCAGCAGCTTTACTCCGGGCACTGAAGCTTTCTTT.

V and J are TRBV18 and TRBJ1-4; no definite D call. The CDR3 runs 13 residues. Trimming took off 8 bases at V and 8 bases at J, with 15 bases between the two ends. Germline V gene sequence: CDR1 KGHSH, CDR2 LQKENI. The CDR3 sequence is CASTPTKGEKLFF. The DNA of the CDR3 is TGTGCCAGCACCCCCACTAAAGGGGAAAAACTGTTTTTT.

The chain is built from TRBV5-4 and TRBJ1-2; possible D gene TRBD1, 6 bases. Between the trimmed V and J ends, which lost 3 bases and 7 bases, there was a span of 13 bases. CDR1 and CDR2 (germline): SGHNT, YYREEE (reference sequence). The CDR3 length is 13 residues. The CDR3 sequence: CASSWEGGAGYTF. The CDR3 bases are TGTGCCAGCAGCTGGGAAGGGGGGGCTGGCTACACCTTC.

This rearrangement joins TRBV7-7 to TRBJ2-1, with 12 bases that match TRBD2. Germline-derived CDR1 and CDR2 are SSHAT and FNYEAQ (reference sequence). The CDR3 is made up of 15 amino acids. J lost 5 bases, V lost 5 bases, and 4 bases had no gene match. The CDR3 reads CASSIGLAGNNEQFF. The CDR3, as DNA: TGTGCCAGCAGCATTGGACTAGCGGGGAACAATGAGCAGTTCTTC.

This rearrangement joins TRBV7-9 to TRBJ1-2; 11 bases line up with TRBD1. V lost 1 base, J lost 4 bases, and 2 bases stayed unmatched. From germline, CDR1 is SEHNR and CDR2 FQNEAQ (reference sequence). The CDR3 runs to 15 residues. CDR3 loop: CASSLGTGGGYGYTF. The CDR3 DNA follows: TGTGCCAGCAGCTTAGGGACAGGGGGCGGCTATGGCTACACCTTC.

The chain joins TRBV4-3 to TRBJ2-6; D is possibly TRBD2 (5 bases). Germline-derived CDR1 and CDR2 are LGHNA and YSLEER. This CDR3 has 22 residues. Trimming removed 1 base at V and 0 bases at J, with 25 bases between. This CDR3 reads CASSQVPRALNSRHSGANVLTF. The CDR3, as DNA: TGCGCCAGCAGCCAAGTCCCGAGGGCACTAAACAGTAGACACTCTGGGGCCAACGTCCTGACTTTC.

The CDR3 nucleotides read TGCGCCAGCAGTGTAGCTGGAAACTATGGCTACACCTTC. This gives the protein CASSVAGNYGYTF. The chain joins TRBV23-1 to TRBJ1-2; D unclear. TRBV23-1 is annotated as an ORF whose role is uncertain. The CDR3 totals 13 residues. The ends were cut back, 5 bases at V and 2 bases at J, with 9 bases in the middle.

CDR3 residues: CASSYSRGFTGELFF. Written as DNA, the CDR3 is TGTGCCAGCAGTTACTCTAGGGGGTTCACCGGGGAGCTGTTTTTT. The rearrangement joins TRBV6-5 to TRBJ2-2; a weak D match, TRBD1 (6 bases). V was clipped by 0 bases and J by 4 bases, with 9 bases between them. CDR1 and CDR2 from the germline V gene are MNHEY and SVGAGI. The CDR3 spans 15 residues.

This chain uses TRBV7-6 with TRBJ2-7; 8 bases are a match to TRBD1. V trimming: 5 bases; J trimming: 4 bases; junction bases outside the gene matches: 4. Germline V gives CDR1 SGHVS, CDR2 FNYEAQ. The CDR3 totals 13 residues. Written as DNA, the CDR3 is TGTGCCAGCAGCCGGACAGGGACATACGAGCAGTACTTC. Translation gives CASSRTGTYEQYF.

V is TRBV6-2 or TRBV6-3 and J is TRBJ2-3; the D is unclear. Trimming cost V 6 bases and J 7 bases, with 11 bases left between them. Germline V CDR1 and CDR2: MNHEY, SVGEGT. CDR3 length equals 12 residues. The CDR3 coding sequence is TGTGCCAGCAGCCCGGTGGTTTATACGCAGTATTTT. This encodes CASSPVVYTQYF.

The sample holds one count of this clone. CDR3 sequence (DNA): TGTGCCAGCAGCCGCCCTACAGGGGTGGGGGAGACCCAGTACTTC. Protein product: CASSRPTGVGETQYF. This chain joins TRBV11-2 and TRBJ2-5, with 7 nucleotides matching TRBD1. This CDR3 contains 15 residues. Germline CDR1 reads SGHAT; CDR2 reads FQNNGV. J gave up 5 bases and V 5 bases, and 11 bases lay outside the gene matches.

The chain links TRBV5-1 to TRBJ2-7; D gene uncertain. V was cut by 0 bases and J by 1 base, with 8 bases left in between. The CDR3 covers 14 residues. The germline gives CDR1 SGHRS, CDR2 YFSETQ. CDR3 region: CASSLVAGSYEQYF. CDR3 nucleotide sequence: TGCGCCAGCAGCTTGGTAGCCGGTTCCTACGAGCAGTACTTC.

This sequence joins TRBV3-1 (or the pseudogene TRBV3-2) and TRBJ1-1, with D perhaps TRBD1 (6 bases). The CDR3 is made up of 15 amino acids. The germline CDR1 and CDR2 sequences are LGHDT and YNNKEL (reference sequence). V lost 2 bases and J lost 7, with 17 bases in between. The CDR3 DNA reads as TGTGCCAGCAGCCAACCCGTTCTTAGGGGGTATGAAGCTTTCTTT. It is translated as CASSQPVLRGYEAFF.

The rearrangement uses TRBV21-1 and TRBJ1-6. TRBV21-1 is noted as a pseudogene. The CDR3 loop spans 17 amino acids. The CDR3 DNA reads TGTGCCAGCAGCGACCAATGGGAAGAGGGGAGAGATTCACCCCTCCACTTT. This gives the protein CASSDQWEEGRDSPLHF.

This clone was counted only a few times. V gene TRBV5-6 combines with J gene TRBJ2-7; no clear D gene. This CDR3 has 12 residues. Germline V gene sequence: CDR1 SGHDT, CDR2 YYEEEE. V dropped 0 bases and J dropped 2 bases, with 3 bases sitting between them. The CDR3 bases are TGTGCCAGCAGCTTGGCAGCCTACGAGCAGTACTTC. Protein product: CASSLAAYEQYF.

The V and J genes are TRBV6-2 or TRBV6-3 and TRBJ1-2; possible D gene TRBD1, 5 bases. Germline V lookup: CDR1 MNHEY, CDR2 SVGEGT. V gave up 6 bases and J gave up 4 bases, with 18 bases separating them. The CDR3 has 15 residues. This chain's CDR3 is CASSLLGAQGYGYTF. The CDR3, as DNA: TGTGCCAGCAGCCTACTCGGTGCTCAGGGCTATGGCTACACCTTC.

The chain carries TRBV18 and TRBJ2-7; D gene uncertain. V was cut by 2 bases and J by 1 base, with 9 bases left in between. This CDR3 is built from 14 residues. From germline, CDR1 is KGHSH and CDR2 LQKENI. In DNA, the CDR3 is TGTGCCAGCTCACCATCCCACGGGTCCTACGAGCAGTACTTC. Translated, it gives CASSPSHGSYEQYF.

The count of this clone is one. The CDR3 here is CASSFGEQYF. CDR3 coding DNA: TGTGCCAGCAGTTTCGGCGAGCAGTACTTC. The chain is built from TRBV28 and TRBJ2-7, with D unresolved. The CDR3 has 10 residues. Germline loops: CDR1 MDHEN, CDR2 SYDVKM. With 3 bases removed from V and 6 bases from J, the gap between germline ends came to 3 bases.

The CDR3 DNA sequence: TGTGCCAGCAGCAGAGACAGGGGGGGCCGGATCCAGTACTTC. Translating gives CASSRDRGGRIQYF. The V call is TRBV9, the J call TRBJ2-5; 9 positions match TRBD1. V lost 4 bases and J lost 10; bases outside the gene matches: 11. Germline loops: CDR1 SGDLS, CDR2 YYNGEE. The CDR3 consists of 14 residues.

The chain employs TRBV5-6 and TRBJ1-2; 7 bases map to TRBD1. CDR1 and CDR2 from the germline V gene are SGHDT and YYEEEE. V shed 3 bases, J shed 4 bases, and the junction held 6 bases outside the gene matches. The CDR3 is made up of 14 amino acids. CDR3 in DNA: TGTGCCAGCAGCTCAGGGACAGTAAGCTATGGCTACACCTTC. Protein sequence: CASSSGTVSYGYTF.

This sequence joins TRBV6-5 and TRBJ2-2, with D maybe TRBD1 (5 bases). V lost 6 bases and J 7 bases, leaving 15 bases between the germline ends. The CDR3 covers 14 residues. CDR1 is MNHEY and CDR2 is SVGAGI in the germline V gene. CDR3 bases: TGTGCCAGCAGACCCCTGGGGCCAGGCGGGGAGCTGTTTTTT. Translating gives CASRPLGPGGELFF.

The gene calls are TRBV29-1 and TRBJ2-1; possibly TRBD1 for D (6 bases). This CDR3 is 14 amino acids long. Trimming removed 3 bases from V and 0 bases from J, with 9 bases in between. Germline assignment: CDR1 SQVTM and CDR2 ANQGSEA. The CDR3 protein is CSVDGDISYNEQFF. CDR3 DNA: TGCAGCGTTGATGGGGACATCTCCTACAATGAGCAGTTCTTC.